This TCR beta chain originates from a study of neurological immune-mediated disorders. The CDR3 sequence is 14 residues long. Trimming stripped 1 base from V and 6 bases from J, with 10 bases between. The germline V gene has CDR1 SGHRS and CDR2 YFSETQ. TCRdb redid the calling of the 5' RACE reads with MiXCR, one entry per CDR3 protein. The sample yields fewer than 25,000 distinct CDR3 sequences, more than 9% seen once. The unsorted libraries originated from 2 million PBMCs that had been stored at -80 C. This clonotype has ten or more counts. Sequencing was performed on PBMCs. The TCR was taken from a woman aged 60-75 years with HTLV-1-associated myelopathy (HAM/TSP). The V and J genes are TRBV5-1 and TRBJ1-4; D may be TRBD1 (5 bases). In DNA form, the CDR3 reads TGCGCCAGCAGCTTGAAAGGGGTAGATGAAAAACTGTTTTTT. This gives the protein CASSLKGVDEKLFF.